These T cell receptor beta chains were read from a single sample in a study of T cell repertoires in cytomegalovirus infection. TCRdb reprocessed the reads with MiXCR, giving one entry per CDR3 protein. The table has about 680,000 distinct CDR3 sequences, 20% to 25% seen once. Input material: CD8+ T cells from PBMCs. The origin of the receptors is a human donor in good health (CMV status not recorded). Some clones in this sample may be carry-over from other donors' samples. Both conserved end residues are part of each CDR3. Fields, in order: D gene, clone size, V gene, J gene, CDR3 DNA, CDR3 protein. The D gene is left open where the match is weak. The size entry is marked missing in some rows and otherwise reads once, few, many or a size class.

D gene: .; clone size: .; V gene: TRBV28; J gene: TRBJ2-3; CDR3 DNA: TGTGCCAGCAGTTTAAGTGGGCTGGACACAGATACGCAGTATTTT; CDR3 protein: CASSLSGLDTDTQYF
D gene: .; clone size: once; V gene: TRBV6-5; J gene: TRBJ1-3; CDR3 DNA: TGTGCCAGCGGACTCATCACCGGAAGGTCTGGAAACACCATATATTTT; CDR3 protein: CASGLITGRSGNTIYF
D gene: .; clone size: .; V gene: TRBV6-5; J gene: TRBJ2-7; CDR3 DNA: TGTGCCAGCAGTTACAACAGGGACTACGAGCAGTACTTC; CDR3 protein: CASSYNRDYEQYF
D gene: .; clone size: many; V gene: TRBV10-3; J gene: TRBJ2-1; CDR3 DNA: TGTGCCATCAGGATGGAGGACGGCAATGAGCAGTTCTTC; CDR3 protein: CAIRMEDGNEQFF
D gene: .; clone size: .; V gene: TRBV12-3/TRBV12-4; J gene: TRBJ1-5; CDR3 DNA: TGTGCCAGCAGTTCGTGGGCTCAGCCCCAGCATTTT; CDR3 protein: CASSSWAQPQHF
D gene: TRBD1; clone size: many; V gene: TRBV7-6; J gene: TRBJ2-3; CDR3 DNA: TGTGCCAGCAGCTCGCCGCCAGGGGGCGAGGCAGATACGCAGTATTTT; CDR3 protein: CASSSPPGGEADTQYF
D gene: TRBD1; clone size: few; V gene: TRBV28; J gene: TRBJ2-3; CDR3 DNA: TGTGCCAGCATCCCCGGACAGGGGAGCACAGATACGCAGTATTTT; CDR3 protein: CASIPGQGSTDTQYF
D gene: TRBD2; clone size: many; V gene: TRBV7-2; J gene: TRBJ2-3; CDR3 DNA: TGTGCCAGCAGCTTACCGGAGCTAGCGTCGGAGGGAGGGCATACGCAGTATTTT; CDR3 protein: CASSLPELASEGGHTQYF
D gene: .; clone size: .; V gene: TRBV12-3/TRBV12-4; J gene: TRBJ1-2; CDR3 DNA: TGTGCCAGCAGCCCCCTTACCCCCTTTATTGGCTACACCTTC; CDR3 protein: CASSPLTPFIGYTF
D gene: TRBD1; clone size: .; V gene: TRBV7-9; J gene: TRBJ2-1; CDR3 DNA: TGTGCCAGCAGCTTTCCACAGGGGTTTGGAGGCAATGAGCAGTTCTTC; CDR3 protein: CASSFPQGFGGNEQFF